What follows describes a single TCR beta chain. Additional DNA sequences in this sample encode the identical CDR3. This sample stems from a study of blood T cell repertoires in COVID-19. V dropped 5 bases and J dropped 2 bases, with 11 bases sitting between them. In germline, CDR1 is SGHRS, CDR2 YFSETQ. CDR3 length equals 13 residues. Participant-given clinical history determined each cohort assignment. Symptom resolution, clearance, or two negative PCRs marked donors in Cohort 3 as recovered. In the original analysis: It was from reference gene primer amplification that nucleated cell counts were estimated. TCRdb's copy holds only in-frame clones and misses some; the assay was immunoSEQ multiplex PCR. V and J calls and clone size are given by that table; D and trimming were obtained from the DNA. The sample yields 490,000 or so clones, around nine tenths seen once.

The sample consisted of PBMCs or T cells enriched from blood (not recorded which). The receptor was isolated from a woman aged 55-75 years who had recovered from COVID-19. The V call is TRBV5-1, the J call TRBJ2-7, with a tentative D call TRBD1 (6 bases). The CDR3 sequence is CASSPGQPYEQYF. The CDR3 DNA sequence: TGCGCCAGCAGTCCCGGACAGCCCTACGAGCAGTACTTC.